This section outlines one T cell receptor (beta chain) sequence together with its context. The antigen remains unidentified. Clones were read by immunoSEQ multiplex PCR, and TCRdb kept only the in-frame ones, dropping some. The data hold around 2.1 million clones, with approximately 96% observed a single time. These data belong to a study of shared clonotypes between healthy human individuals. Study-level results: Estimated richness values were generally larger in naive subsets than in memory subsets. Tissue TCR repertoires likely differ from these blood-only repertoires.

The CDR3 length is 14 residues. V lost 0 bases and J 3 bases, leaving 6 bases between the germline ends. Germline CDR1 SGDLS, CDR2 YYNGEE. The rearrangement links TRBV9 to TRBJ2-2; no reliable D call. What was sequenced was naive CD4+ T cells sorted from blood. Subset specified: CD45RA+ positively selected. This clonotype was sampled from a man aged 18-30 years in good health. The CDR3 spells CASSVELDTGELFF. The CDR3 nucleotides read TGTGCCAGCAGCGTAGAACTCGACACCGGGGAGCTGTTTTTT.